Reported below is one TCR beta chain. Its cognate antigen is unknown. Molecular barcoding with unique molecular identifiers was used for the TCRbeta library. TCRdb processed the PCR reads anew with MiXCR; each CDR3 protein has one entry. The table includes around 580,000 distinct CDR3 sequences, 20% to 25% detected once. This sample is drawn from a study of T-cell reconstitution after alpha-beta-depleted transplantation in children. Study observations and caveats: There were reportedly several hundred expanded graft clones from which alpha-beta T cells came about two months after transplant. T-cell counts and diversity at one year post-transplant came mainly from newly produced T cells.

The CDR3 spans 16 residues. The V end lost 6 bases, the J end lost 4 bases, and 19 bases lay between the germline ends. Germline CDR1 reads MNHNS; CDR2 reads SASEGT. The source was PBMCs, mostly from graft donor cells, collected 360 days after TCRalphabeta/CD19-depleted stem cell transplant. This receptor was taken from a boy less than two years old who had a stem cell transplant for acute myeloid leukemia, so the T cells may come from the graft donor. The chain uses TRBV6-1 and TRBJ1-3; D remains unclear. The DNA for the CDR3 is TGTGCCAGCAGCACCTCGCGCAGGTTGGGAGGAAACACCATATATTTT. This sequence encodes CASSTSRRLGGNTIYF.